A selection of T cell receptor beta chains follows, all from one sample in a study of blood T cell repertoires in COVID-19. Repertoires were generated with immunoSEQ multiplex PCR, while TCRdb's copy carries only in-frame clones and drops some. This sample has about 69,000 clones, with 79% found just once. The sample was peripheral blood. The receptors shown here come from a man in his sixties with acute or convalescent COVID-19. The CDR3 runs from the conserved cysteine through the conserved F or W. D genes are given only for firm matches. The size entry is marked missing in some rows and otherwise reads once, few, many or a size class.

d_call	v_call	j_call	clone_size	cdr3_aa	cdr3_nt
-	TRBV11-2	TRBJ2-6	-	CASSPVFSGANVLTF	TGTGCCAGCAGCCCCGTTTTCTCTGGGGCCAACGTCCTGACTTTC
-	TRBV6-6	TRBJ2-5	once	CASSYSRGLETQYF	TGTGCCAGCAGTTACTCACGAGGGTTGGAGACCCAGTACTTC
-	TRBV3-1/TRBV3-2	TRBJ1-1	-	CASNPGTPGRGAFF	TGTGCCAGCAATCCCGGGACACCCGGGCGAGGAGCTTTCTTT
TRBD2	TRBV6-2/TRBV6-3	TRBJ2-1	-	CASSYSKLAGAKTYNEQFF	TGTGCCAGCAGTTACTCGAAACTAGCGGGCGCAAAGACCTACAATGAGCAGTTCTTC
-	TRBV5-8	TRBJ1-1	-	CASSLTKLVSMNTEAFF	TGTGCCAGCAGCTTGACTAAGCTGGTCAGTATGAACACTGAAGCTTTCTTT
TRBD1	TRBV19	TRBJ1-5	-	CASLAWGQGINQPQHF	TGTGCCAGTTTGGCCTGGGGACAGGGAATAAATCAGCCCCAGCATTTT
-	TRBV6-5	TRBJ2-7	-	CASSPRLTYEQYF	TGTGCCAGCTCCCCCAGGCTAACCTACGAGCAGTACTTC
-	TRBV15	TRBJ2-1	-	CATSRELDTSYNEQFF	TGTGCCACCAGCAGAGAGTTGGACACGTCCTACAATGAGCAGTTCTTC
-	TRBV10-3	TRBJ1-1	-	CAISVKEDTEAFF	TGTGCCATCAGTGTTAAGGAGGACACTGAAGCTTTCTTT
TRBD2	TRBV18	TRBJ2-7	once	CASSPTGGAISHEQYF	TGTGCCAGCTCACCGACCGGGGGGGCTATAAGCCACGAGCAGTACTTC
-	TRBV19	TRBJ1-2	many	CASSIAGPYGYTF	TGTGCCAGTAGTATCGCGGGCCCCTATGGCTACACCTTC
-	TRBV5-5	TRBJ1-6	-	CASSGEVHYNSPLHF	TGTGCCAGCAGCGGAGAGGTCCACTATAATTCACCCCTCCACTTT
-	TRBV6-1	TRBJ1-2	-	CASSEEAGRTYGYTF	TGTGCCAGCAGTGAAGAGGCGGGACGAACCTATGGCTACACCTTC
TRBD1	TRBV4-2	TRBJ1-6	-	CASSQVRVYRDRVYSPLHF	TGTGCCAGCAGCCAAGTCAGGGTGTACCGGGACAGGGTCTATTCACCCCTCCACTTT
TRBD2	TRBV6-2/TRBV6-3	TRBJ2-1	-	CASSYRASGGPTYNEQFF	TGTGCCAGCAGTTACAGGGCTAGCGGGGGCCCTACCTACAATGAGCAGTTCTTC
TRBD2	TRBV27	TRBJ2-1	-	CASNVAGRYNEQFF	TGTGCCAGCAACGTAGCGGGACGCTACAATGAGCAGTTCTTC
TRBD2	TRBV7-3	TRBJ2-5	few	CASSLRPAGQVGQETQYF	TGTGCCAGCAGCCTCAGGCCAGCGGGGCAAGTTGGGCAAGAGACCCAGTACTTC
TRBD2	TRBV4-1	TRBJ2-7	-	CASSLQGRGDYEQYF	TGCGCCAGCAGCCTCCAGGGTCGGGGGGACTACGAGCAGTACTTC
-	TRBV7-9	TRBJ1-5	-	CASSHSFPGAPAEAQHF	TGTGCCAGCAGCCACTCCTTTCCGGGAGCCCCGGCAGAGGCCCAGCATTTT
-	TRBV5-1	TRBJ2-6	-	CASSLEGHSGANVLTF	TGCGCCAGCAGCTTGGAAGGACACTCTGGGGCCAACGTCCTGACTTTC
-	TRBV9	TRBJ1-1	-	CASSPRGGDLNTEAFF	TGTGCCAGCAGCCCTCGGGGGGGGGATCTGAACACTGAAGCTTTCTTT
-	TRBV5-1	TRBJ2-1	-	CASSLEDSYNEQFF	TGCGCCAGCAGCTTGGAGGACAGCTACAATGAGCAGTTCTTC
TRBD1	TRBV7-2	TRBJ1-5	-	CASSLGQSNQPQHF	TGTGCCAGCAGCTTGGGACAGAGCAATCAGCCCCAGCATTTT
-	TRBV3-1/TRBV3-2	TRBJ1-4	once	CASSQAKGRSNEKLFF	TGTGCCAGCAGCCAAGCGAAGGGGCGGTCTAATGAAAAACTGTTTTTT